This T cell receptor (beta chain) originates from a study of T cell changes during pregnancy in multiple sclerosis. The repertoire was sequenced with immunoSEQ multiplex PCR; TCRdb's copy has only in-frame clones and lacks some. The table shows about 45,000 clones, with just under 95% occurring only once. After removal of 6 bases from V and 2 bases from J, the junction contained 10 bases not matched to a gene. The CDR3 covers 16 residues. Germline values: CDR1 SGHVS, CDR2 FNYEAQ. The TCR comes from a female donor with multiple sclerosis, enrolled in a pregnancy study. This sequence joins TRBV7-6 and TRBJ2-5; TRBD2 matches 9 bases. This specimen was CD4+ T cells from peripheral blood mononuclear cells, taken in the third trimester of pregnancy. The DNA for the CDR3 is TGTGCCAGCAGTCTCCCCTCGGCGGGAGGGCAAGAGACCCAGTACTTC. It yields the protein CASSLPSAGGQETQYF.